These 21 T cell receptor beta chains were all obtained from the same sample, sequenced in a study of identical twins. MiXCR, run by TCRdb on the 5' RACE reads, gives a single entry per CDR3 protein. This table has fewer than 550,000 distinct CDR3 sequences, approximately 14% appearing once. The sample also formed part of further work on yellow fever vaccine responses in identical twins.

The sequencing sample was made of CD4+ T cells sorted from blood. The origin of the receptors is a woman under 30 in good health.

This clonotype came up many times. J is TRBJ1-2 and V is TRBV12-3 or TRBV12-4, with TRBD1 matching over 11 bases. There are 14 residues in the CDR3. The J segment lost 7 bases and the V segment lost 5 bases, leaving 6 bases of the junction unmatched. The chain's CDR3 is CASSPLDRGLGYTF. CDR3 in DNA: TGTGCCAGCAGTCCGTTGGACAGGGGGCTTGGCTACACCTTC.

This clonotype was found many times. CDR3: CASSRGRGTEAFF. The CDR3 bases are TGTGCCAGCAGCAGGGGTCGGGGGACTGAAGCTTTCTTT. This chain uses TRBV25-1 with TRBJ1-1; D is perhaps TRBD1 (6 bases). The germline V gene encodes CDR1 MGHDK and CDR2 SYGVNS. The CDR3 is 13 residues long. V dropped 6 bases and J dropped 5 bases, with 13 bases sitting between them. Variable domain in full (rest from reference TRBV25-1 and TRBJ1-1): EADIYQTPRYLVIGTGKKITLECSQTMGHDKMYWYQQDPGMELHLIHYSYGVNSTEKGDLSSESTVSRIRTEHFPLTLESARPSHTSQYLCASSRGRGTEAFFGQGTRLTVV.

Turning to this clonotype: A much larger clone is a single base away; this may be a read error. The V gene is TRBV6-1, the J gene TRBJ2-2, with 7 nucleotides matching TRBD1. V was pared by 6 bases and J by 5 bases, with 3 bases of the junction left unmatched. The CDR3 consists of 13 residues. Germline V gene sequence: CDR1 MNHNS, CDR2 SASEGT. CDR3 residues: CASRIQGTGELFF. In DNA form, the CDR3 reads TGTGCCAGCAGGATACAGGGGACCGGGGAGCTGTTTTTT.

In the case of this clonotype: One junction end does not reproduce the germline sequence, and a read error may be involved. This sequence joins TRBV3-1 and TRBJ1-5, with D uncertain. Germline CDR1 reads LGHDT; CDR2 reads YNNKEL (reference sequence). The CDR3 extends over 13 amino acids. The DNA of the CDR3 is TGTGCCAGCAGCCAAGATTTGGCTCAGCCCAAGCATTTT. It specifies CASSQDLAQPKHF.

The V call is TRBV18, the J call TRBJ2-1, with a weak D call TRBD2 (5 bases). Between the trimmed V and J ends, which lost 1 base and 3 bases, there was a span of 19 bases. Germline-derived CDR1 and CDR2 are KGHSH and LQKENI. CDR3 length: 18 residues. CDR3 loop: CASSPQRPLGMGYNEQFF. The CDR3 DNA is TGTGCCAGCTCACCACAGCGACCCCTCGGGATGGGCTACAATGAGCAGTTCTTC.

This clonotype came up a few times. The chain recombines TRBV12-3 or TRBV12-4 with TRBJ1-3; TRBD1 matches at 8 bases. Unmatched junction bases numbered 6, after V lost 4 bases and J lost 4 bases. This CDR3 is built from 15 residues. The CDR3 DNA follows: TGTGCCAGCAGTTCTATTTGGACAGGGGGAAACACCATATATTTT. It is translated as CASSSIWTGGNTIYF.

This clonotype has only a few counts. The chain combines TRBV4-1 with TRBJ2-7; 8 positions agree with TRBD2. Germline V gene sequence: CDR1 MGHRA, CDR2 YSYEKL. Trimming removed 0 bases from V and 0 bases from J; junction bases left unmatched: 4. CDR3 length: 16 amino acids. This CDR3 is CASSQDQAGASYEQYF. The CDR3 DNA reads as TGCGCCAGCAGCCAAGATCAAGCGGGGGCCTCCTACGAGCAGTACTTC.

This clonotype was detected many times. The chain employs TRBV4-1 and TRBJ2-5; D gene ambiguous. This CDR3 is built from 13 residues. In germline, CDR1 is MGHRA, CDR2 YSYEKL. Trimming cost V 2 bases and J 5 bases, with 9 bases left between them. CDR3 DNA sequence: TGCGCCAGCAGCCAATCGGGTTTGGAGACCCAGTACTTC. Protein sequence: CASSQSGLETQYF.

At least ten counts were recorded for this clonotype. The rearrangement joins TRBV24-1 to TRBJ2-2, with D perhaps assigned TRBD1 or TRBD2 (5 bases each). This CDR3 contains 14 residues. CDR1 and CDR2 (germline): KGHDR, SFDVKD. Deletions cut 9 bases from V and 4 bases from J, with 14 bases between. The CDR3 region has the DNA TGTGCCACCGACCCGGGACGCGGCACCGGGGAGCTGTTTTTT. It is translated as CATDPGRGTGELFF.

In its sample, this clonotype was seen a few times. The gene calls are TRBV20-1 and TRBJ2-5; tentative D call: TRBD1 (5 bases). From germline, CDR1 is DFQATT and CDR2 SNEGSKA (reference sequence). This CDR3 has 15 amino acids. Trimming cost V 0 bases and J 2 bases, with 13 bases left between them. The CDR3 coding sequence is TGCAGTGCTAGAGAGGGGCAGACAGTTCAAGAGACCCAGTACTTC. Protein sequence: CSAREGQTVQETQYF.

The CDR3 reads CSAAPGSGSNTGELFF. DNA for the CDR3: TGCAGTGCCGCCCCGGGGTCCGGGTCGAACACCGGGGAGCTGTTTTTT. This chain links TRBV20-1 with TRBJ2-2; weak D call: TRBD2 (5 bases). Trimming cost V 6 bases and J 0 bases, with 17 bases left between them. Germline values: CDR1 DFQATT, CDR2 SNEGSKA (reference sequence). The CDR3 is 16 residues long.

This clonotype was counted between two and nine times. This CDR3 reads CASRQGAANEKLFF. DNA for the CDR3: TGTGCCAGCAGACAGGGGGCGGCTAATGAAAAACTGTTTTTT. This chain connects TRBV6-1 to TRBJ1-4; 9 bases fit TRBD1. Germline assignment: CDR1 MNHNS and CDR2 SASEGT. V trimming: 6 bases; J trimming: 3 bases; junction bases outside the gene matches: 2. This CDR3 has 14 amino acids.

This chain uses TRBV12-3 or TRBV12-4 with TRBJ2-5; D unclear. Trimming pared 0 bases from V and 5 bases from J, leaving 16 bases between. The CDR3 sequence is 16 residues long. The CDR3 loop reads CASSLARGLGLETQYF. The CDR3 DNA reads TGTGCCAGCAGTTTAGCGCGCGGATTAGGGTTGGAGACCCAGTACTTC.

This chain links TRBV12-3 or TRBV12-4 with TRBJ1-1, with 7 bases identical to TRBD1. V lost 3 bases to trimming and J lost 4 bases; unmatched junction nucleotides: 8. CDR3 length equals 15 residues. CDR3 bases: TGTGCCAGCAGTTTGTCGACAGGGCTTTTCACTGAAGCTTTCTTT. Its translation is CASSLSTGLFTEAFF.

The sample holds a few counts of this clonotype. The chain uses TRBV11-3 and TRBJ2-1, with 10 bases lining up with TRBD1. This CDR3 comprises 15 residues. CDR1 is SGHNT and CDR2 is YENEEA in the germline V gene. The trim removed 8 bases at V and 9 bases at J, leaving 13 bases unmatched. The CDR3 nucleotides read TGTGCCAGCTCCCTCCGGGACAGGGGTTTCGGTGAGCAGTTCTTC. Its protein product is CASSLRDRGFGEQFF.

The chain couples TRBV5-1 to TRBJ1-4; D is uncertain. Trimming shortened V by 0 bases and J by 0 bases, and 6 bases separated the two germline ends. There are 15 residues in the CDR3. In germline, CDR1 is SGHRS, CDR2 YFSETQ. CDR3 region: CASSLAAATNEKLFF. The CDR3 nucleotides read TGCGCCAGCAGCTTGGCGGCTGCAACTAATGAAAAACTGTTTTTT.

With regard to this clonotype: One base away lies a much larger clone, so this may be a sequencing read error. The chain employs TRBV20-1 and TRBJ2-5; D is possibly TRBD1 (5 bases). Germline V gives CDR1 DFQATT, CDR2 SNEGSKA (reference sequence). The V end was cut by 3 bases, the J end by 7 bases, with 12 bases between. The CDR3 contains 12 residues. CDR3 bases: TGCAGTGCTAGGGCAGGGAAAGTGACCCAGTACTTC. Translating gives CSARAGKVTQYF.

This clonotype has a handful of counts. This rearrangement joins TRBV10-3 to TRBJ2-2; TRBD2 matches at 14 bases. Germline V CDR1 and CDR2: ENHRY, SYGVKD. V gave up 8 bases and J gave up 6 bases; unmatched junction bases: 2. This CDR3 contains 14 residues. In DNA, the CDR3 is TGTGCCATCGGGGGACTAGCGGGAGCCGGGGAGCTGTTTTTT. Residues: CAIGGLAGAGELFF.

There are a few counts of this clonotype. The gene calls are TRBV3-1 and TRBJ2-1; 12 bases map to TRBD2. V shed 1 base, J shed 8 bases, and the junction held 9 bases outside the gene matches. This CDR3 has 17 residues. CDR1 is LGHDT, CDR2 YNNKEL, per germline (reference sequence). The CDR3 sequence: CASSQVLRLAGADEQFF. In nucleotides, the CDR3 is TGTGCCAGCAGCCAAGTTTTGCGACTAGCGGGGGCTGATGAGCAGTTCTTC.

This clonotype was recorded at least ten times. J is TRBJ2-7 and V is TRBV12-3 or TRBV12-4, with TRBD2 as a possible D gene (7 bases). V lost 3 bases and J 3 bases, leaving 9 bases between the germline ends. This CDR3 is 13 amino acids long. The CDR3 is CASSFGGRYEQYF. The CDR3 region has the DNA TGTGCCAGCAGTTTCGGGGGGCGCTACGAGCAGTACTTC.

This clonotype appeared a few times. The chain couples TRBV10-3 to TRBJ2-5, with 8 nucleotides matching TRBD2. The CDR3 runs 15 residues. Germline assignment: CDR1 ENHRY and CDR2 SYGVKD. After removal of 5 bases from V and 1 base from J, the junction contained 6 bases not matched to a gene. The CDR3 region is CAISYTGTSQETQYF. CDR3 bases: TGTGCCATCAGTTACACCGGGACTAGCCAAGAGACCCAGTACTTC.